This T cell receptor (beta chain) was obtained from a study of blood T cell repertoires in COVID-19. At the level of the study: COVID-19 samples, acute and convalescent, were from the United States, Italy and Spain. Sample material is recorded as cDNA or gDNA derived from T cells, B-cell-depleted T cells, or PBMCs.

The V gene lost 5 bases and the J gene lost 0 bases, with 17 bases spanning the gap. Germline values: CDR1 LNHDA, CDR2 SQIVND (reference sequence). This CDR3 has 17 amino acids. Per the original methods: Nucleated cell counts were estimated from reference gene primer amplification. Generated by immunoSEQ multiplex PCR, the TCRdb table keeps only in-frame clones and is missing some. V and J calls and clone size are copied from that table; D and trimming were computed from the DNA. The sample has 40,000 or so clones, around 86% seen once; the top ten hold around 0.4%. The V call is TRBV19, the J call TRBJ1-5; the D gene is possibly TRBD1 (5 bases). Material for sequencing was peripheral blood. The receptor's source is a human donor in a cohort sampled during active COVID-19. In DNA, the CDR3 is TGTGCCAGTAGTTCCAATTGGGGCAGATATAGCAATCAGCCCCAGCATTTT. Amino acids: CASSSNWGRYSNQPQHF.